A selection of T cell receptor beta chains follows, all from one sample in a study of cytomegalovirus exposure and HLA in healthy donors. Only in-frame clones appear in the TCRdb table, and some are missing; sequencing was by immunoSEQ multiplex PCR. The sample holds about 160,000 clones, 60% to 80% seen once. Sequenced sample: PBMCs. All receptors derive from a man between 45 and 60 years old in good health and CMV-seropositive. Each CDR3 is given with its conserved first and last residue. Each record gives: V gene, J gene, D gene, clone size, CDR3 protein, CDR3 DNA. The D gene is left open where the match is weak. Size values are once, few and many counts, or a class for expanded clones, and some rows have none.

V: TRBV30
J: TRBJ1-6
D: NA
size: NA
CDR3: CAWSWLGDMINSPLHF
DNA: TGTGCCTGGAGTTGGCTCGGGGACATGATAAATTCACCCCTCCACTTT

V: TRBV5-4
J: TRBJ2-7
D: NA
size: few
CDR3: CASSLDGQSYEQYF
DNA: TGTGCCAGCAGCTTGGATGGACAGAGTTACGAGCAGTACTTC

V: TRBV4-3
J: TRBJ1-4
D: NA
size: NA
CDR3: CASSQVGRNEKLFF
DNA: TGCGCCAGCAGCCAAGTCGGGAGAAATGAAAAACTGTTTTTT

V: TRBV14
J: TRBJ1-5
D: NA
size: NA
CDR3: CASSQGHLEPQHF
DNA: TGTGCCAGCAGCCAGGGGCATTTGGAGCCCCAGCATTTT

V: TRBV5-1
J: TRBJ1-1
D: TRBD1
size: NA
CDR3: CASSPGTGMTEAFF
DNA: TGCGCCAGCAGCCCGGGGACAGGGATGACTGAAGCTTTCTTT

V: TRBV7-6
J: TRBJ1-1
D: TRBD1
size: NA
CDR3: CASSLDPQGEMNTEAFF
DNA: TGTGCCAGCAGCTTGGACCCCCAGGGGGAAATGAACACTGAAGCTTTCTTT

V: TRBV5-4
J: TRBJ2-7
D: TRBD1
size: NA
CDR3: CASRFGTGLDEQYF
DNA: TGTGCCAGCAGATTCGGGACAGGGCTCGACGAGCAGTACTTC

V: TRBV7-9
J: TRBJ1-6
D: NA
size: few
CDR3: CASSRGTGYNSPLHF
DNA: TGTGCCAGCAGTAGGGGGACGGGCTATAATTCACCCCTCCACTTT

V: TRBV28
J: TRBJ1-2
D: NA
size: NA
CDR3: CATGGAGYYGYTF
DNA: TGTGCCACTGGCGGGGCAGGATACTATGGCTACACCTTC

V: TRBV6-1
J: TRBJ2-7
D: TRBD2
size: NA
CDR3: CASSEGGLAPYEQYF
DNA: TGTGCCAGCAGTGAGGGAGGACTAGCGCCCTACGAGCAGTACTTC

V: TRBV2
J: TRBJ2-4
D: TRBD2
size: once
CDR3: CASSEAHGGVDNIQYF
DNA: TGTGCCAGCAGTGAAGCGCATGGGGGGGTGGATAACATTCAGTACTTC

V: TRBV6-5
J: TRBJ2-5
D: TRBD1
size: NA
CDR3: CASSVNRGALETQYF
DNA: TGTGCCAGCAGCGTAAACAGGGGGGCCCTGGAGACCCAGTACTTC

V: TRBV28
J: TRBJ2-2
D: TRBD2
size: NA
CDR3: CASSLSGTSGGRYTGELFF
DNA: TGTGCCAGCAGTTTAAGTGGCACTAGCGGGGGGCGATACACCGGGGAGCTGTTTTTT

V: TRBV7-9
J: TRBJ2-5
D: TRBD2
size: NA
CDR3: CASSFVAGGPRETQYF
DNA: TGTGCCAGCAGCTTCGTAGCGGGGGGGCCACGGGAGACCCAGTACTTC

V: TRBV11-2
J: TRBJ1-2
D: NA
size: NA
CDR3: CASSSYQGSYGYTF
DNA: TGTGCCAGCAGCTCCTATCAGGGGAGCTATGGCTACACCTTC

V: TRBV7-2
J: TRBJ1-2
D: NA
size: few
CDR3: CASSLRRDNYGYTF
DNA: TGTGCCAGCAGCTTACGACGGGATAACTATGGCTACACCTTC

V: TRBV6-5
J: TRBJ1-1
D: NA
size: NA
CDR3: CASRPGGTEAFF
DNA: TGTGCCAGCAGACCAGGAGGCACTGAAGCTTTCTTT

V: TRBV5-1
J: TRBJ2-1
D: TRBD2
size: NA
CDR3: CASSLSGGSYNEQFF
DNA: TGCGCCAGCAGCTTGTCGGGGGGCTCCTACAATGAGCAGTTCTTC

V: TRBV6-7
J: TRBJ2-7
D: NA
size: NA
CDR3: CASSYSPGHLSYEQYF
DNA: TGTGCCAGCAGTTACTCGCCAGGACATCTTTCCTACGAGCAGTACTTC

V: TRBV21-1
J: TRBJ2-2
D: NA
size: NA
CDR3: CASTRDYTGELFF
DNA: TGTGCCAGCACCCGGGACTACACCGGGGAGCTGTTTTTT

V: TRBV7-2
J: TRBJ1-6
D: TRBD1
size: NA
CDR3: CASSTRGQTYNSPLHF
DNA: TGTGCCAGCAGCACAAGGGGACAGACCTATAATTCACCCCTCCACTTT

V: TRBV5-5
J: TRBJ2-7
D: NA
size: NA
CDR3: CASSLRQGSYEQYF
DNA: TGTGCCAGCAGCTTGCGGCAGGGCTCCTACGAGCAGTACTTC

V: TRBV19
J: TRBJ2-5
D: NA
size: NA
CDR3: CASSIRLALVGQETQYF
DNA: TGTGCCAGTAGTATTCGGCTGGCGCTAGTGGGTCAAGAGACCCAGTACTTC

V: TRBV19
J: TRBJ1-1
D: NA
size: NA
CDR3: CASKPWTSSEGTEAFF
DNA: TGTGCCAGTAAACCCTGGACCAGCTCGGAGGGCACTGAAGCTTTCTTT

V: TRBV4-1
J: TRBJ1-2
D: NA
size: NA
CDR3: CASSQETPGRVYGYTF
DNA: TGCGCCAGCAGCCAAGAAACCCCGGGCAGGGTCTATGGCTACACCTTC

V: TRBV19
J: TRBJ1-2
D: TRBD1
size: NA
CDR3: CASKPTGTGSYGYTF
DNA: TGTGCCAGTAAACCCACCGGGACAGGGAGTTATGGCTACACCTTC

V: TRBV14
J: TRBJ2-2
D: NA
size: NA
CDR3: CASSQSRTQDTGELFF
DNA: TGTGCCAGCAGCCAAAGCCGTACCCAGGACACCGGGGAGCTGTTTTTT

V: TRBV28
J: TRBJ2-1
D: TRBD2
size: NA
CDR3: CASSLAGGPFNEQFF
DNA: TGTGCCAGCAGCCTAGCGGGGGGGCCTTTCAATGAGCAGTTCTTC

V: TRBV28
J: TRBJ1-5
D: NA
size: NA
CDR3: CASGSRGTGNQPQHF
DNA: TGTGCCAGCGGGAGCCGGGGGACTGGCAATCAGCCCCAGCATTTT

V: TRBV6-6
J: TRBJ1-2
D: NA
size: NA
CDR3: CASSYSQGRGYTF
DNA: TGTGCCAGCAGTTACTCACAGGGTCGCGGCTACACCTTC

V: TRBV5-1
J: TRBJ1-2
D: NA
size: NA
CDR3: CASSLDNRSFYGYTF
DNA: TGCGCCAGCAGCTTGGACAACAGGTCCTTCTATGGCTACACCTTC

V: TRBV5-1
J: TRBJ2-3
D: TRBD2
size: NA
CDR3: CATGSGGLGTDTQYF
DNA: TGCGCCACTGGCTCCGGGGGACTAGGGACAGATACGCAGTATTTT

V: TRBV5-6
J: TRBJ2-5
D: TRBD1
size: NA
CDR3: CASTRDRAGLETQYF
DNA: TGTGCCAGCACCCGGGACAGGGCGGGGTTGGAGACCCAGTACTTC

V: TRBV19
J: TRBJ2-3
D: NA
size: NA
CDR3: CASSIVTATDTQYF
DNA: TGTGCCAGTAGTATAGTGACTGCCACAGATACGCAGTATTTT

V: TRBV20-1
J: TRBJ2-3
D: NA
size: NA
CDR3: CSASVSGTQYF
DNA: TGCAGTGCTTCTGTCTCAGGGACGCAGTATTTT

V: TRBV9
J: TRBJ2-1
D: TRBD1
size: NA
CDR3: CASSVGQGVHNEQFF
DNA: TGTGCCAGCAGCGTAGGTCAGGGGGTCCACAATGAGCAGTTCTTC

V: TRBV9
J: TRBJ2-1
D: TRBD2
size: NA
CDR3: CASSSSSGGPFVEQFF
DNA: TGTGCCAGCAGCTCATCTAGCGGGGGGCCCTTCGTTGAGCAGTTCTTC